The 4 T cell receptor beta chains in this list originate from one sample, sequenced in a study of human CD8 memory T cell subsets. Making the TCR beta libraries relied on UMI-labeled 5' RACE. One entry per CDR3 protein, without DNA, is what TCRdb gives after re-calling the 5' RACE reads. The record lists 15,000 to 20,000 distinct CDR3 sequences, of which the ten most abundant hold around 6.1%. The sample was CD8+ stem-like memory T cells (TSCM and TCM) sorted from PBMCs. The subset denotes: stem-like memory CD8 T cells (TSTEM), CCR7+ PD-1- TIGIT-. All receptors come from a human donor in good health.

The chain has TRBV27 and TRBJ2-2; TCRdb's D gene call, TRBD2, goes unchecked for lack of DNA. This CDR3 has 17 residues. Germline lookup yields CDR1 MNHEY and CDR2 SMNVEV (reference sequence). This CDR3 reads CASSLSLGLANTGELFF.

The CDR3 loop reads CASRTINSNQPQHF. This chain uses TRBV28 with TRBJ1-5. CDR3 size: 14 residues. CDR1 is MDHEN, CDR2 SYDVKM, per germline.

This chain links TRBV10-3 with TRBJ2-1; TCRdb reports TRBD2, a call that lacks DNA to check it against. This CDR3 is 16 amino acids long. The germline V gene has CDR1 ENHRY and CDR2 SYGVKD. CDR3 sequence: CAISEWDGGTNNEQFF.

This chain connects TRBV28 to TRBJ2-7; TCRdb gives TRBD1 as the D gene, but with no DNA this cannot be confirmed. The CDR3 runs 14 residues. Per germline, CDR1 MDHEN and CDR2 SYDVKM. This CDR3 reads CASRPTGEGYEQYF.